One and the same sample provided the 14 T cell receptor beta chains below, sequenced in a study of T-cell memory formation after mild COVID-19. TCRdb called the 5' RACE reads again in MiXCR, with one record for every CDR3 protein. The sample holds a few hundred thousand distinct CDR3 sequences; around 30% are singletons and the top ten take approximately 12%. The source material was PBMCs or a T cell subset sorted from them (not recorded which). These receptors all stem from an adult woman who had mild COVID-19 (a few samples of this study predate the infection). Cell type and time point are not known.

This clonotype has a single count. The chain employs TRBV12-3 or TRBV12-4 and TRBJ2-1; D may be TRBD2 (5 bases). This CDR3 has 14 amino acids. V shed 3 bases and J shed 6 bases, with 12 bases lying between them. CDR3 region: CASSFGEIGNEQFF. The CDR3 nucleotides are TGTGCCAGCAGTTTTGGGGAGATCGGCAATGAGCAGTTCTTC.

The CDR3 here is CSVRIAGGPKISYEQYF. The CDR3 coding sequence is TGCAGCGTTAGGATAGCGGGAGGGCCGAAAATATCCTACGAGCAGTACTTC. J is TRBJ2-7 and V is TRBV29-1, with 11 nucleotides matching TRBD2. V shed 5 bases, J shed 1 base, and the junction held 13 bases outside the gene matches. The CDR3 runs to 17 residues. Germline CDR1 and CDR2: SQVTM and ANQGSEA.

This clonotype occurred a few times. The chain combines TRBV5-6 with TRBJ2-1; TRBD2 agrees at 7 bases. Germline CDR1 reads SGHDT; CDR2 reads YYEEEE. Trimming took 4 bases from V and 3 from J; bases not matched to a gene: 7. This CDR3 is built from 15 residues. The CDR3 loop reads CASSLRRGIYNEQFF. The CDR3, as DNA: TGTGCCAGCAGCCTCCGGCGGGGGATCTACAATGAGCAGTTCTTC.

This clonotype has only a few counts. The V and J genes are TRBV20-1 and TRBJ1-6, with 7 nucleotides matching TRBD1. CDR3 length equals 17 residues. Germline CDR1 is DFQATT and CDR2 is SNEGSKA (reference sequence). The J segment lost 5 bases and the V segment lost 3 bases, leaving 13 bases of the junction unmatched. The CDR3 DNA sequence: TGCAGTGCTAGGTTGAGACAGGGAGTGGTGGATAATTCACCCCTCCACTTT. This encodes CSARLRQGVVDNSPLHF.

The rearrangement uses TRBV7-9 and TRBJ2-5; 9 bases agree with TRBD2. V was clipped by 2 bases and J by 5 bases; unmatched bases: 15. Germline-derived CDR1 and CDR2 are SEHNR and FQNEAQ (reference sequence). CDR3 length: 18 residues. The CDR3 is CASSLPSGLAGTGETQYF. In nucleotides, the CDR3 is TGTGCCAGCAGCTTACCGAGCGGGCTAGCGGGAACAGGCGAGACCCAGTACTTC.

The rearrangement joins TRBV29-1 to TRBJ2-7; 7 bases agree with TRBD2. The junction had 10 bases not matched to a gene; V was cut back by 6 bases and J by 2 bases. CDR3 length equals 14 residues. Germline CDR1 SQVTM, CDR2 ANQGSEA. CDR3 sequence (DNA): TGCAGCGTGATTTCGCTAGCGGACACCTACGAGCAGTACTTC. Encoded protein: CSVISLADTYEQYF.

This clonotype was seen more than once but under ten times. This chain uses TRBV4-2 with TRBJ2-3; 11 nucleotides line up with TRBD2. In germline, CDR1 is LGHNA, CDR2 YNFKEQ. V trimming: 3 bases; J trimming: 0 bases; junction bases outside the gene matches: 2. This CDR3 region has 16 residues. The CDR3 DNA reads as TGTGCCAGCAGCCAGATAGCGGGGGGGAGCACAGATACGCAGTATTTT. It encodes CASSQIAGGSTDTQYF.

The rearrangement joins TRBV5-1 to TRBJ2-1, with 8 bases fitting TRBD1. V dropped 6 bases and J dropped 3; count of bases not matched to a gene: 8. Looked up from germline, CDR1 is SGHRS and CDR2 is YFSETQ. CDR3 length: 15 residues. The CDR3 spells CASTKDRDLYNEQFF. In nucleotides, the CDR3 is TGCGCCAGCACCAAGGACAGGGACCTCTACAATGAGCAGTTCTTC.

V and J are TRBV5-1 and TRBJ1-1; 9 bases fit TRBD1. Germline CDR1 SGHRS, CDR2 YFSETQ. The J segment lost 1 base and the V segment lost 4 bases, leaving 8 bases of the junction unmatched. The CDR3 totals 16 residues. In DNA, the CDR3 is TGCGCCAGCAGCGGGCGGACAGGGGCGGCGAACACTGAAGCTTTCTTT. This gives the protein CASSGRTGAANTEAFF.

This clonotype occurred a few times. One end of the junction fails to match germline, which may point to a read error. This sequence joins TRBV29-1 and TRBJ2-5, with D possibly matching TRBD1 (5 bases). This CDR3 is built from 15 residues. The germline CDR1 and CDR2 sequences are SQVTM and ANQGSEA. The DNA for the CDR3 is TGCAGCGTGGAAGGACACTCTGCGTACCAAGAGACCCAGTACTTC. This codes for CSVEGHSAYQETQYF.

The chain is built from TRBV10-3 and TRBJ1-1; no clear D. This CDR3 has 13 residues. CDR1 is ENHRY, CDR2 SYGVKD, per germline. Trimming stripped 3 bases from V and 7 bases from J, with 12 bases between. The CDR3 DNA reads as TGTGCCATCAGTGATAAAGGAGCCTATGAAGCTTTCTTT. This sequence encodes CAISDKGAYEAFF.

This CDR3 is CASSWDPGRDTQYF. The CDR3 nucleotides read TGTGCCAGCAGTTGGGACCCCGGGAGGGATACGCAGTATTTT. The V gene is TRBV6-5, the J gene TRBJ2-3; 7 bases align to TRBD2. The junction had 7 bases not matched to a gene; V was cut back by 4 bases and J by 6 bases. CDR3 size: 14 residues. The germline gives CDR1 MNHEY, CDR2 SVGAGI.

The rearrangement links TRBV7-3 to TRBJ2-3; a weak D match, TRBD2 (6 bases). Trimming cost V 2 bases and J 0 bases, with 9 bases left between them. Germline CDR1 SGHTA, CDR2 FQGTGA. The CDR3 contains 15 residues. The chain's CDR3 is CASSLHAGSTDTQYF. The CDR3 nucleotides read TGTGCCAGCAGCTTACATGCGGGAAGCACAGATACGCAGTATTTT.

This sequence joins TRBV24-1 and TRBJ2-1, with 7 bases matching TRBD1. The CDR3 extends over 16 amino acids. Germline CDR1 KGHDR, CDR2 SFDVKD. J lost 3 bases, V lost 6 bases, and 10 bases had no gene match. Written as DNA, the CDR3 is TGTGCCACCAGTAACCCCGGGACAGTAGGCTACAATGAGCAGTTCTTC. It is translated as CATSNPGTVGYNEQFF.